This TCR beta chain originates from a study of spatial heterogeneity in lung cancer. The wider study: Follow-up PBMC specimens underwent sequencing when available; their median timing was about two years after resection. On average, each unique TCR and UMI combination appeared more than ten times in raw reads.

To note about this clonotype: Its matching antigen is unknown.

Study-wide results and limits: Detection of ubiquitous tumor TCRs in blood was higher at resection than follow-up.

Every cDNA TCR molecule received its own unique molecular identifier. TCRdb re-called the 5' RACE reads through MiXCR, storing one row per CDR3 protein. Of about 120,000 distinct CDR3 sequences detected, 12% appear once; the ten largest clones hold approximately 17%. The CDR3 covers 15 residues. V lost 4 bases, J lost 4 bases, and 5 bases stayed unmatched. Germline V gives CDR1 SNHLY, CDR2 FYNNEI. Time point specified: blood at routine non-recurrence follow-up after resection. Unsorted whole RNA samples from tumor, nontumor lung or frozen PBMC were sequenced. This TCR came from a male donor with early-stage non-small cell lung cancer. The V gene is TRBV2, the J gene TRBJ2-7; TRBD2 matches 12 bases. The starting material was PBMCs, obtained at follow-up. Here the CDR3 reads CASSGGTSGRYEQYF. The CDR3 coding sequence is TGTGCCAGCAGTGGCGGGACTAGCGGGCGGTACGAGCAGTACTTC.